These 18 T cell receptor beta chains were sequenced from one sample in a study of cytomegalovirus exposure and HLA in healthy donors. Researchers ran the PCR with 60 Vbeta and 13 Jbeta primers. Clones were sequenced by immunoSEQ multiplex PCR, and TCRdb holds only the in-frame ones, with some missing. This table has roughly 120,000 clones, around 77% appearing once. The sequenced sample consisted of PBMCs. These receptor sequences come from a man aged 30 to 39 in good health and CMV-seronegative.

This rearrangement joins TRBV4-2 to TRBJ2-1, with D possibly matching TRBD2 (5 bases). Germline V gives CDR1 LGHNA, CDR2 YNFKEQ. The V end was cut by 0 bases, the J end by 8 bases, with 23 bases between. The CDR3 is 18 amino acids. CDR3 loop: CASSQDTGGPLRSDEQFF. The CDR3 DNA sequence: TGTGCCAGCAGCCAAGATACGGGCGGGCCCCTCCGCAGCGATGAGCAGTTCTTC.

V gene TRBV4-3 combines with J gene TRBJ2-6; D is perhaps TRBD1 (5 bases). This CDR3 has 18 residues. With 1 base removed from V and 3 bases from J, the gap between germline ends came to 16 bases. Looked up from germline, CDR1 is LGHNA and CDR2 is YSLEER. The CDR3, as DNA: TGCGCCAGCAGCCAAGCCTCGGGCAGGGTGCTTGGGGCCAACGTCCTGACTTTC. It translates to CASSQASGRVLGANVLTF.

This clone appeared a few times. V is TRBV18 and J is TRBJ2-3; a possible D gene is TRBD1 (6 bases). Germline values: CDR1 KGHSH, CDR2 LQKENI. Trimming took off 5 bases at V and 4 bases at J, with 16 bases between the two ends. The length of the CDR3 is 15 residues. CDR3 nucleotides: TGTGCCAGCTCATCTAATCAGGGGTTTGCAGATACGCAGTATTTT. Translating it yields CASSSNQGFADTQYF.

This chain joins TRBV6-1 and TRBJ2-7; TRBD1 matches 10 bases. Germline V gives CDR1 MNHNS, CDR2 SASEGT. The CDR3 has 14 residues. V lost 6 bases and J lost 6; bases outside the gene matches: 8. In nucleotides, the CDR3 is TGTGCCAGCAGAACGTGGGGGACAGGGGTCGAGCAGTACTTC. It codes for CASRTWGTGVEQYF.

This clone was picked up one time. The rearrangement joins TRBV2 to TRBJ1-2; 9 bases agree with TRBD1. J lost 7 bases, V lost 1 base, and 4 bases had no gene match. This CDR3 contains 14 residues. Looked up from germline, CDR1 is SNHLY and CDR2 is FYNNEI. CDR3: CASSEEGQGGGYTF. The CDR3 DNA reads TGTGCCAGCAGTGAAGAGGGACAGGGTGGTGGCTACACCTTC.

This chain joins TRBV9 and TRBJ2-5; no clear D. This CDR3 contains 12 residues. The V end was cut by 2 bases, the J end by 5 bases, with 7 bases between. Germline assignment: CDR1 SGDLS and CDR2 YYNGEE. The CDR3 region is CASSVPGETQYF. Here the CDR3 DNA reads TGTGCCAGCAGCGTTCCCGGGGAGACCCAGTACTTC.

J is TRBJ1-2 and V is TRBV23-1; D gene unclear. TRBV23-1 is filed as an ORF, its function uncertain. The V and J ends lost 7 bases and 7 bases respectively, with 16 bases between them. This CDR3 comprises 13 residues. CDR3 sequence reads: CASTNRAGFGYTF. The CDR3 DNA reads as TGCGCCAGCACCAACCGGGCGGGTTTTGGCTACACCTTC.

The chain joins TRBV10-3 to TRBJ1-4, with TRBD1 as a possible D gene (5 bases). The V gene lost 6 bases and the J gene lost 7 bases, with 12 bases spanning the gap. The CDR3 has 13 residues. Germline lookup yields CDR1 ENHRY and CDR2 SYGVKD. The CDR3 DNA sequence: TGTGCCATCAGCCCGGGGGGGTTTGAAAAACTGTTTTTT. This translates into CAISPGGFEKLFF.

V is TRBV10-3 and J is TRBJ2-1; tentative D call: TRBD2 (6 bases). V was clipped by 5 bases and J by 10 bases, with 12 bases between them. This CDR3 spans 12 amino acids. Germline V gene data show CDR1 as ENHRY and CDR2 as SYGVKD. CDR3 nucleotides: TGTGCCATCAGTTATAGCGGCGACGAGCAGTTCTTC. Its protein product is CAISYSGDEQFF.

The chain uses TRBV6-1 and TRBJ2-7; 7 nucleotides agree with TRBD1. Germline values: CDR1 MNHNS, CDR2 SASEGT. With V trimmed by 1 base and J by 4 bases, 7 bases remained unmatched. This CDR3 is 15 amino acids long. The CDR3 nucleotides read TGTGCCAGCAGTGAAGGTTACAGGGGAAGGTACGAGCAGTACTTC. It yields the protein CASSEGYRGRYEQYF.

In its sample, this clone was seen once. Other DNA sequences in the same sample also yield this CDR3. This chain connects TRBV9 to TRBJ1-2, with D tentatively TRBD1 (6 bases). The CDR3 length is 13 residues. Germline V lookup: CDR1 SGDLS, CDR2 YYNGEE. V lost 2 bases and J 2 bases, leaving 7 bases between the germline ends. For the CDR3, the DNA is TGTGCCAGCAGCGTGGGACAAAACTATGGCTACACCTTC. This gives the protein CASSVGQNYGYTF.

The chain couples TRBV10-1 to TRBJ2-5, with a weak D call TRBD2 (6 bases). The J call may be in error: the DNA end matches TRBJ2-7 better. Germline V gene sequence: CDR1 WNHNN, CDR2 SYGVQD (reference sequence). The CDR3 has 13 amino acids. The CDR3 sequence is CAGGIRGLDEQYF. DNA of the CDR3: TGCGCCGGAGGGATACGGGGACTCGACGAGCAGTACTTC.

DNA of the CDR3: TGTGCCAGCAGTTTGAACAGGGGAGGCCACGAGCAGTACTTC. Amino acid sequence: CASSLNRGGHEQYF. The V call is TRBV27, the J call TRBJ2-7, with D possibly TRBD1 on 7 matching bases. The CDR3 has 14 residues. Between the trimmed V and J ends, which lost 3 bases and 5 bases, there was a span of 14 bases. In germline, CDR1 is MNHEY, CDR2 SMNVEV (reference sequence).

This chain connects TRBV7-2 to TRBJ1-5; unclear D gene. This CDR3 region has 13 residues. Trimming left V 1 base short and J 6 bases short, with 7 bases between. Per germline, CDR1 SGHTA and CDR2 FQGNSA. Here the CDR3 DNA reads TGTGCCAGCAGCTTAGAGGCGGGTCAGCCCCAGCATTTT. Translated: CASSLEAGQPQHF. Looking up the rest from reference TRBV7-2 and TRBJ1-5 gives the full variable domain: GAGVSQSPSNKVTEKGKDVELRCDPISGHTALYWYRQSLGQGLEFLIYFQGNSAPDKSGLPSDRFSAERTGGSVSTLTIQRTQQEDSAVYLCASSLEAGQPQHFGDGTRLSIL.

CDR3 loop: CASSPPPDRSQETQYF. The CDR3 nucleotides are TGTGCCAGCAGTCCTCCCCCGGACAGGAGTCAAGAGACCCAGTACTTC. This chain uses TRBV6-6 with TRBJ2-5; 7 positions agree with TRBD1. V lost 5 bases to trimming and J lost 2 bases; unmatched junction nucleotides: 11. CDR3 length equals 16 residues. Germline CDR1 and CDR2: MNHNY and SVGAGI (reference sequence).

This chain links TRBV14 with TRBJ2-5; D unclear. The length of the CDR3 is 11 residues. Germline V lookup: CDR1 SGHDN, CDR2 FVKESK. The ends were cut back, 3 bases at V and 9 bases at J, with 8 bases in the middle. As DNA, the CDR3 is TGTGCCAGCAGCCACGGTAGTTCCCAGTACTTC. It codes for CASSHGSSQYF.

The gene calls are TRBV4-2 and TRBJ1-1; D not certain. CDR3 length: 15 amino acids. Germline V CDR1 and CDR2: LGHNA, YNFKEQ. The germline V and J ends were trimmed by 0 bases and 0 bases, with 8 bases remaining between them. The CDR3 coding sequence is TGTGCCAGCAGCCAAGATCTTACAATGAACACTGAAGCTTTCTTT. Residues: CASSQDLTMNTEAFF.

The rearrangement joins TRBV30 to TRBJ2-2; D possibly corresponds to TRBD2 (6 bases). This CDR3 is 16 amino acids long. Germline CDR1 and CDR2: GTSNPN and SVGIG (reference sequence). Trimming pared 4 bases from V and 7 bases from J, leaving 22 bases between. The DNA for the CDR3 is TGTGCCTGGAACCTCACCATAGGAGGGGCGGACGGGGAGCTGTTTTTT. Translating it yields CAWNLTIGGADGELFF.